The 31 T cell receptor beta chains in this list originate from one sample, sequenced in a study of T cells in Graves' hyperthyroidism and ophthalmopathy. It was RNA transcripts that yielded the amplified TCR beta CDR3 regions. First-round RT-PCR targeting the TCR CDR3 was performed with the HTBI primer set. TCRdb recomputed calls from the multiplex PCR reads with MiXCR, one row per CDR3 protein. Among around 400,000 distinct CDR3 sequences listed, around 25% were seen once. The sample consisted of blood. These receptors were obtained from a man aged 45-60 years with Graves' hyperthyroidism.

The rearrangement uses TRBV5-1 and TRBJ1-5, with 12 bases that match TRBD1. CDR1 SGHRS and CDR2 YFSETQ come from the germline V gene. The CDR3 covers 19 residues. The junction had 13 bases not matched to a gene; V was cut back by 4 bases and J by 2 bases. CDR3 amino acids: CASSIRLGQGAEGNQPQHF. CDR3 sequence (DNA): TGCGCCAGCAGCATAAGGTTGGGACAGGGGGCAGAGGGCAATCAGCCCCAGCATTTT.

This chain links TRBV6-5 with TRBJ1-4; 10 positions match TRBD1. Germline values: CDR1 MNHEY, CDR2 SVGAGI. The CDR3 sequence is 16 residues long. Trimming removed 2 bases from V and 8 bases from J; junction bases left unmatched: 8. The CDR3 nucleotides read TGTGCCAGCAGTTACGGAGTGGGGACAGGGGTCGAAAAACTGTTTTTT. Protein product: CASSYGVGTGVEKLFF.

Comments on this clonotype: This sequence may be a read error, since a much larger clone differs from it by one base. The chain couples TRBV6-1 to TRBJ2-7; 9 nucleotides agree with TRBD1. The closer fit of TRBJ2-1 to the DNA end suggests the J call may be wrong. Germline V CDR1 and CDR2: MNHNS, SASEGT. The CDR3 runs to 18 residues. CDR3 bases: TGTGCCAGCAGTGAGGAGGCAGGGAGACAGGGGGACCCCTACGAGCAGTTCTTC. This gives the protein CASSEEAGRQGDPYEQFF.

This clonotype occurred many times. The CDR3 sequence is CASSPTGEIAEAFF. CDR3 nucleotides: TGTGCCAGCAGCCCCACAGGGGAAATAGCTGAAGCTTTCTTT. The chain carries TRBV7-8 and TRBJ1-1; 7 bases line up with TRBD1. The V and J ends lost 5 bases and 6 bases, in that order; junction bases with no gene match: 9. The CDR3 has 14 residues. CDR1 is SGHVS, CDR2 FQNEAQ, per germline.

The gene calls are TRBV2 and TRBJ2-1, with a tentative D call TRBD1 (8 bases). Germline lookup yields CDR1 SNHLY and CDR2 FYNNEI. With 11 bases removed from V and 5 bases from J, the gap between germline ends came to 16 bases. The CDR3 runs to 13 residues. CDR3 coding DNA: TGTGCCGCCCGGACAGGGAGGGACAATGAGCAGTTCTTC. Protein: CAARTGRDNEQFF. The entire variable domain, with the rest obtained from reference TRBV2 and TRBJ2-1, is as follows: EPEVTQTPSHQVTQMGQEVILRCVPISNHLYFYWYRQILGQKVEFLVSFYNNEISEKSEIFDDQFSVERPDGSNFTLKIRSTKLEDSAMYFCAARTGRDNEQFFGPGTRLTVL.

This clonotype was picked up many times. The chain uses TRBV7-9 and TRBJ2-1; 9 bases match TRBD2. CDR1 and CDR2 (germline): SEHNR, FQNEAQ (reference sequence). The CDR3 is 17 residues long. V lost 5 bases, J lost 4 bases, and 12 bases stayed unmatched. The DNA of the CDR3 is TGTGCCAGCAGCCTAACTTCAGCGGGAGGCGCATACAATGAGCAGTTCTTC. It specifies CASSLTSAGGAYNEQFF.

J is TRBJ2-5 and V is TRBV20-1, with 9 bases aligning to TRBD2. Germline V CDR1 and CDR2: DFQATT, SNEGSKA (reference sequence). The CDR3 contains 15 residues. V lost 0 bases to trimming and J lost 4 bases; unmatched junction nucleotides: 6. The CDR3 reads CSARDGSGSLETQYF. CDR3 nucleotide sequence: TGCAGTGCTAGAGATGGTAGCGGGAGCTTAGAGACCCAGTACTTC.

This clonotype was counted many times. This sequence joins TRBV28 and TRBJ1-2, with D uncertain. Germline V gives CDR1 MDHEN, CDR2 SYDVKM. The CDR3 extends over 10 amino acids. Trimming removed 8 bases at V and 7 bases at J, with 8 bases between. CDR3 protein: CASSSRGYTF. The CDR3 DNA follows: TGTGCCAGCTCTTCCCGTGGCTACACCTTC.

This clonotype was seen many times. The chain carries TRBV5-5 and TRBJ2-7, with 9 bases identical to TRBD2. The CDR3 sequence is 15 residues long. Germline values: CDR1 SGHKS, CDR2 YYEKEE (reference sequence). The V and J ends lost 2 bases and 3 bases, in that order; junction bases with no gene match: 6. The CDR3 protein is CASSFASGTHYEQYF. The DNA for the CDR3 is TGTGCCAGCAGCTTCGCTAGCGGGACCCACTACGAGCAGTACTTC.

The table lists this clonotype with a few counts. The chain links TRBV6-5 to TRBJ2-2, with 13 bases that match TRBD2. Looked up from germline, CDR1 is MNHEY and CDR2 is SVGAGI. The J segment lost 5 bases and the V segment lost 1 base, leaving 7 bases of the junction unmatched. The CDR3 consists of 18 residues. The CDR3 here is CASSYYTSGRVGTGELFF. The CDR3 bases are TGTGCCAGCAGTTACTACACTAGCGGGAGGGTCGGGACCGGGGAGCTGTTTTTT.

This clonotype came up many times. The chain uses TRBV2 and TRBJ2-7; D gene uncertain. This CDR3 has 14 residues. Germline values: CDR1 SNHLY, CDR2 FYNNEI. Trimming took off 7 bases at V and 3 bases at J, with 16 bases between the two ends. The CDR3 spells CASMEQAPGYEQYF. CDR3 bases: TGTGCCAGCATGGAGCAGGCTCCGGGCTACGAGCAGTACTTC.

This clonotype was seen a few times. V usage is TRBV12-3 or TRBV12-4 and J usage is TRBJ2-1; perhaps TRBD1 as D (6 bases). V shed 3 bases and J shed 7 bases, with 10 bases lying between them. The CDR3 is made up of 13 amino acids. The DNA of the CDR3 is TGTGCCAGCAGTTTCTACAGGGAGAATGAGCAGTTCTTC. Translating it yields CASSFYRENEQFF.

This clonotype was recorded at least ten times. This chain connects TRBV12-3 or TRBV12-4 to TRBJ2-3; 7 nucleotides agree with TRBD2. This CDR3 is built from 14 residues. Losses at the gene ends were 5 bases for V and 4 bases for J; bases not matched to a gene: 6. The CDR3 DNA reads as TGTGCCAGCAGTCGTCGGGGGGTTTCAGATACGCAGTATTTT. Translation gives CASSRRGVSDTQYF.

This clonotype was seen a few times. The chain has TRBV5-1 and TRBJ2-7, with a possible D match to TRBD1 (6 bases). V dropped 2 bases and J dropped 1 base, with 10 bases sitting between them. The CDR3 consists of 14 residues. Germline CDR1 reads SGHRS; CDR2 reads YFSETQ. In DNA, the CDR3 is TGCGCCAGCAGCTTCCGAGACAGGTCCTACGAGCAGTACTTC. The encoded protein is CASSFRDRSYEQYF. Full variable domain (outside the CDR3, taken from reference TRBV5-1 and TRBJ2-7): KAGVTQTPRYLIKTRGQQVTLSCSPISGHRSVSWYQQTPGQGLQFLFEYFSETQRNKGNFPGRFSGRQFSNSRSEMNVSTLELGDSALYLCASSFRDRSYEQYFGPGTRLTVT.

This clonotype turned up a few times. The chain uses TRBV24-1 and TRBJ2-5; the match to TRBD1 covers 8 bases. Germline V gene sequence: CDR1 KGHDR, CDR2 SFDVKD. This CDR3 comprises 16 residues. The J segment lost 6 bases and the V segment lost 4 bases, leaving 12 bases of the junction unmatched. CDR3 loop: CATSDRGAGGGKTQYF. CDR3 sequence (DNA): TGTGCCACCAGTGACCGAGGCGCAGGGGGCGGAAAGACCCAGTACTTC.

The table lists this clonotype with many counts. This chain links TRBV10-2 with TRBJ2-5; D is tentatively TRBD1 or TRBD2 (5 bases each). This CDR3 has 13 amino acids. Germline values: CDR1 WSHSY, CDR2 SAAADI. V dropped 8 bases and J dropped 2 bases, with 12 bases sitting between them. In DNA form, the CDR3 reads TGCGCCAGCCGTAACTGGGGGCAAGAGACCCAGTACTTC. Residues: CASRNWGQETQYF.

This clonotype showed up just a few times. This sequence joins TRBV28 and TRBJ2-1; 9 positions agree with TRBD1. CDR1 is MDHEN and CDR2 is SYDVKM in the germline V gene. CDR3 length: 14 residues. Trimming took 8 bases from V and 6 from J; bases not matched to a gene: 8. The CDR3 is CASLGQGRGNEQFF. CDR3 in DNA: TGTGCCAGCCTCGGACAGGGGAGGGGCAATGAGCAGTTCTTC.

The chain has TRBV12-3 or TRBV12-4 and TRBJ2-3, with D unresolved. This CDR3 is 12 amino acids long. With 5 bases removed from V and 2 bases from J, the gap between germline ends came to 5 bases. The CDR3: CASSAFTDTQYF. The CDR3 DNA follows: TGTGCCAGCAGTGCTTTCACAGATACGCAGTATTTT.

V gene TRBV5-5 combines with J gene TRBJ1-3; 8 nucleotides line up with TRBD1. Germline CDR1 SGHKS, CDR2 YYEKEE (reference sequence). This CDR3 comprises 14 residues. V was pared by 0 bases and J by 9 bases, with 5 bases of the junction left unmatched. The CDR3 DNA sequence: TGTGCCAGCAGCTTGGACAGGGACAGGAGCACCATATATTTT. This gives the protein CASSLDRDRSTIYF.

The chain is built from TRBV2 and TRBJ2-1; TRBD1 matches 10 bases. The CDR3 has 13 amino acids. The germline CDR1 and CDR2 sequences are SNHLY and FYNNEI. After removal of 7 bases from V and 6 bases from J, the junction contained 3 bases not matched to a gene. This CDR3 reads CASKRDRGNEQFF. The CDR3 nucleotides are TGTGCCAGCAAACGGGACAGGGGCAATGAGCAGTTCTTC. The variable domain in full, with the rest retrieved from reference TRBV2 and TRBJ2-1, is EPEVTQTPSHQVTQMGQEVILRCVPISNHLYFYWYRQILGQKVEFLVSFYNNEISEKSEIFDDQFSVERPDGSNFTLKIRSTKLEDSAMYFCASKRDRGNEQFFGPGTRLTVL.

CDR3 DNA sequence: TGTGCCAGCAGCCGCGACAGGTCGGACGGCTACACCTTC. Residues: CASSRDRSDGYTF. The chain combines TRBV9 with TRBJ1-2; TRBD1 might be the D (6 bases). The CDR3 contains 13 residues. The V end lost 4 bases, the J end lost 8 bases, and 15 bases lay between the germline ends. Germline V lookup: CDR1 SGDLS, CDR2 YYNGEE.

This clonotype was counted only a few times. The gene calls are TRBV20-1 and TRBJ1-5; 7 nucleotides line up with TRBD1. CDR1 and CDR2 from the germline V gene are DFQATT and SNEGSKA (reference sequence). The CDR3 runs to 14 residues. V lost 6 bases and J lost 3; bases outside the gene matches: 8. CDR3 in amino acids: CSAAEGALNQPQHF. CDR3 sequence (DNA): TGCAGTGCAGCGGAGGGGGCCCTCAATCAGCCCCAGCATTTT.

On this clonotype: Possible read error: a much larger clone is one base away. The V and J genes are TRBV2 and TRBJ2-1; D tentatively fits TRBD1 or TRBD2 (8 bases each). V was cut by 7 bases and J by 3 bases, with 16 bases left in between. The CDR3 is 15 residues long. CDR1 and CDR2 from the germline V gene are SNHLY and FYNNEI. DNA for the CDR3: TGTGCCAGCAATCCGGGGGGGACAGGCTACAATGAGCAGTTCTTC. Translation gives CASNPGGTGYNEQFF.

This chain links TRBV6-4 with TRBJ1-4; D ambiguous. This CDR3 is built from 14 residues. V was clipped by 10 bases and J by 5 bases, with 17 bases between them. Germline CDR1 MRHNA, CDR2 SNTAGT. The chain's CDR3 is CAIRVGLLNEKLFF. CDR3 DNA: TGTGCCATCCGAGTGGGGTTACTCAATGAAAAACTGTTTTTT.

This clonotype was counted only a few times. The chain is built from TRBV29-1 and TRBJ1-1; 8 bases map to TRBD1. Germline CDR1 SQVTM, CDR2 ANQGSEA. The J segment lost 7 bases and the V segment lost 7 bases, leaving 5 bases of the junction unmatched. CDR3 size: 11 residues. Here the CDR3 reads CSAQGAIEAFF. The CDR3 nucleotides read TGCAGCGCCCAGGGGGCGATTGAAGCTTTCTTT.

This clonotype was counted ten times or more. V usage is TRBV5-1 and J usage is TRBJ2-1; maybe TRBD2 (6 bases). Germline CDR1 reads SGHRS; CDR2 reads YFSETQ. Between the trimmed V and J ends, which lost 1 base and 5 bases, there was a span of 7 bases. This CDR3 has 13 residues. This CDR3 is CASSLWGDNEQFF. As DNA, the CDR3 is TGCGCCAGCAGCTTGTGGGGGGACAATGAGCAGTTCTTC.

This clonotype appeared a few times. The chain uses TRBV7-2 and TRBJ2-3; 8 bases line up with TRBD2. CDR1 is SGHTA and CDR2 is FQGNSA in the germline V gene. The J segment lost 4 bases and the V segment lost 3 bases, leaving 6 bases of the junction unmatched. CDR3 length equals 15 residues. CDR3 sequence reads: CASSLKAGEADTQYF. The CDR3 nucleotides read TGTGCCAGCAGCTTGAAAGCGGGAGAGGCAGATACGCAGTATTTT.

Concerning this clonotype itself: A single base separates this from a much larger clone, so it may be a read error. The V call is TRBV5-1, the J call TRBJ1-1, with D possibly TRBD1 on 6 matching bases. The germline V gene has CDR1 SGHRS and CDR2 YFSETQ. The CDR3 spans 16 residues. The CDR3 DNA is TGCGCCAGCAGCTTGGAAGGACAGCTCATGAACACTGAAACTTTCTTT. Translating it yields CASSLEGQLMNTETFF.

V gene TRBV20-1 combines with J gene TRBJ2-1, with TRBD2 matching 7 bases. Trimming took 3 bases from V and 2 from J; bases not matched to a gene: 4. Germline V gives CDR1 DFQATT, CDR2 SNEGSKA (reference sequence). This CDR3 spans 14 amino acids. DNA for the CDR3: TGCAGTGCTAGGAAGCGGGGAACCTACAATGAGCAGTTCTTC. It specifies CSARKRGTYNEQFF.

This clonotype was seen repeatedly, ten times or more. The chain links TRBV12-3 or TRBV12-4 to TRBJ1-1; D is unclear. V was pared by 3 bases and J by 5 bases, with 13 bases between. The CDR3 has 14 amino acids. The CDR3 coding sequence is TGTGCCAGCAGTTTCCGGGTTATGGGAACTGAAGCTTTCTTT. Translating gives CASSFRVMGTEAFF.

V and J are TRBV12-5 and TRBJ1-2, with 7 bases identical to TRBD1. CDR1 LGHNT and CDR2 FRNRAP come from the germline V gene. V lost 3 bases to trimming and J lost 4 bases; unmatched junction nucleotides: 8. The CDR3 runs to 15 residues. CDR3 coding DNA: TGTGCTAGTGGTTTCCAACAGGGGCCCGGCTATGGCTACACCTTC. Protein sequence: CASGFQQGPGYGYTF.